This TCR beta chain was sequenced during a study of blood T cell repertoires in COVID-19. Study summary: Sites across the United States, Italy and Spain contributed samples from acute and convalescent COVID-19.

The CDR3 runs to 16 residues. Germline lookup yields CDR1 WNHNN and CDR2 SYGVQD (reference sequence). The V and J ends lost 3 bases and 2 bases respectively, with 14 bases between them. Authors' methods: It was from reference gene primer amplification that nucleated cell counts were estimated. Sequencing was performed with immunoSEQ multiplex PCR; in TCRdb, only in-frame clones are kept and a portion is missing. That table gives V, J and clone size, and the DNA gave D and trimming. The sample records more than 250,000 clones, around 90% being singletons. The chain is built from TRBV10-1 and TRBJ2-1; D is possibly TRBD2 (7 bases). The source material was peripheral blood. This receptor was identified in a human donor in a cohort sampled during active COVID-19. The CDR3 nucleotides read TGCGCCAGCAGTGAATTGGCGGGGGCCGCCTACAATGAGCAGTTCTTC. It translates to CASSELAGAAYNEQFF.